This T cell receptor (beta chain) is drawn from a study of T cell responses to AZD1222 COVID-19 vaccine. Findings and limits, study-wide: Only a handful of AZD1222 recipients were seropositive at baseline.

Germline lookup yields CDR1 GTSNPN and CDR2 SVGIG (reference sequence). The CDR3 extends over 13 amino acids. V lost 2 bases and J lost 11; bases outside the gene matches: 11. As concerns this clone: Its antigen is not known.

This table comes from immunoSEQ multiplex PCR, and its TCRdb copy is limited to in-frame clones, with some not included. The sample records approximately 80,000 clones, 80% being singletons. The sequence was obtained from an adult in good health. Sequenced here: peripheral blood, sampled on day 0 of AZD1222 vaccination. The V call is TRBV30, the J call TRBJ1-1, with 7 bases matching TRBD1. CDR3 coding DNA: TGTGCCTGGAGTCGGGATCCCGGGACAGCGGCTTTCTTT. Protein: CAWSRDPGTAAFF.